This TCR beta chain was sequenced during a study of Ad26.COV2.S vaccination and SARS-CoV-2 variants (dated by TCRdb to the early 2020s). Study-wide context: Vaccine-arm donors were drawn from COV1001, a multicentre, randomized, double-blind, placebo-controlled phase I-IIa trial of Ad26.COV2.S in healthy adults. Ad26.COV2.S was administered intramuscularly at 5 x 10^10 or 1 x 10^11 viral particles, either as a single shot or as two shots given 56 days apart. The specificity and breadth of SARS-CoV-2-reactive T cell receptors after Ad26.COV2.S vaccination were assessed by TCRbeta repertoire sequencing. A total of 32 samples were included in the TCR-sequenced set, comprising some 20 Ad26.COV2.S vaccine recipients, 5 placebo recipients and 8 SARS-CoV-2 convalescent individuals. Trial participants were randomized into five groups of five: low-dose or high-dose Ad26.COV2.S given once or twice, or placebo on both occasions. Investigators did not know the trial group allocation while performing experiments and assessing outcomes. The paper's findings and limits, for the study overall: According to the authors, total T cell responses may have been underestimated by the TCR breadth and depth analyses. After vaccination, spike-specific CD8+ and CD4+ T cell responses were reported to show substantial breadth. Compared with placebo recipients, Ad26.COV2.S recipients showed higher spike-specific TCR breadth (P = 0.0014). Vaccine and placebo recipients had similar non-spike TCR breadth, a finding consistent with the vaccine containing only spike. Comparing responses between vaccine doses or regimens was not something the study was powered to do.

The CDR3, from cysteine to phenylalanine, totals 13 residues. CDR3 DNA only is kept here, 39 bases in frame from base 1. At the junction V is shortened by 5 bases and J by 8 bases, with 15 bases in between. CDR1 SGHVS and CDR2 FQNEAQ were looked up in the germline V gene. TCRbeta CDR3 regions were sequenced with the immunoSEQ Assay. After extraction, genomic DNA underwent amplification by bias-controlled multiplex PCR, followed by high-throughput sequencing. The authors' analysis ran thus. To quantify the absolute abundance of every unique TCRbeta CDR3 region, sequences were collapsed and filtered. T cell fraction was estimated by normalizing TCRbeta template counts to usable DNA, which was measured by amplifying reference genes present in all nucleated cells. Repertoire TCRs were annotated as SARS-CoV-2-specific when V gene, CDR3 amino acid sequence and J gene were exactly matched to a known reactive TCR set. The reference SARS-CoV-2 TCR set came from MIRA and was filtered for enrichment in COVID-19-positive ImmuneCODE repertoires, removing public or cross-reactive TCRs. Using the MIRA antigens, annotated TCRs were further analysed by specific ORF or by position within an ORF. Breadth was defined as the number of annotated unique rearrangements divided by the total number of unique productive rearrangements, and depth was defined as the summed frequency of the annotated unique rearrangements. TCR breadth was compared between groups using two-sided Wilcoxon rank-sum tests. TCRdb's version of the immuneACCESS table is confined to in-frame rearrangements and falls short of the full clone set. An unresolved V gene accounts for under half of the shortfall where checked; the remainder is of unknown origin. From that table come the V and J calls and clone size; the DNA was used to work out D and trimming. A total of 350,000 to 500,000 clones appear in this sample, 90% of them only once. In total, the top ten clones hold around 4.2% of the sample.

The sample's treatment or condition label, decoded: around 19 received Ad26.COV2.S at low or high dose, single or two shots; about 5 received placebo; per-sample allocation not given. For vaccine and placebo recipients, repertoires were sequenced using samples collected on day 63 after the first injection. In Cohort 1b, 25 or so adults aged 18-55 years were enrolled at a single site in Boston, USA, between 29 July and 7 August 2020. Ad26.COV2.S was a replication-incompetent adenovirus type 26 vector expressing a prefusion-stabilized SARS-CoV-2 spike protein from the original Wuhan strain. In the case of this clone: This receptor's antigen is unknown. It has no much larger one-base neighbor in the sample; base qualities were not kept.

In this chain, TRBV7-8 is recombined with TRBJ1-2; no D gene can be assigned with confidence. The sample in question was peripheral blood, obtained in a trial of Ad26.COV2.S vaccine versus placebo. The sequence was obtained from a person between 18 and 65 years old who received the Ad26.COV2.S COVID-19 vaccine or a placebo. The CDR3 region: CASSPQQSTGYTF. The DNA sequence reads TGTGCCAGCAGCCCACAGCAAAGCACGGGCTACACCTTC.